This T cell receptor (beta chain) originates from a study of T cells in Graves' hyperthyroidism and ophthalmopathy. Findings and limits, study-wide: Before onset, by a median of approximately 6.2 months, the model predicted ophthalmopathy.

A few counts support this clonotype. Its antigen remains unidentified. A much larger clone lies one base from this, so it may be a read error. Amplification of TCR beta CDR3 regions was performed using RNA transcripts as template. Researchers ran a first-round RT-PCR on the TCR CDR3 using the HTBI primer set. One entry per CDR3 protein results from TCRdb running MiXCR on the multiplex PCR reads. Among under 450,000 distinct CDR3 sequences listed, about a sixth were seen once. CDR3 length equals 15 residues. Trimming pared 4 bases from V and 7 bases from J, leaving 17 bases between. In germline, CDR1 is MNHGY, CDR2 SVAAGI.

The chain joins TRBV6-9 to TRBJ2-1, with D perhaps TRBD1 or TRBD2 (5 bases each). The TCR was taken from a woman under 40 with Graves' hyperthyroidism that later progressed to Graves' ophthalmopathy. The specimen was blood. For the CDR3, the DNA is TGTGCCAGCAGTTCTGAGGGACCCACCTCGAATGAGCAGTTCTTC. This codes for CASSSEGPTSNEQFF.